The 18 T cell receptor beta chains reported below all come from one sample, sequenced in a study of blood T cell repertoires in COVID-19. TCRdb's table, derived via immunoSEQ multiplex PCR, lists solely in-frame clones and lacks some. The sample has approximately 320,000 clones; 90% are singletons. Source material: PBMCs or T cells enriched from blood (not recorded which). The receptors shown here come from a man in his 60s who had recovered from COVID-19.

This sequence joins TRBV3-1 (or the pseudogene TRBV3-2) and TRBJ2-5; 11 nucleotides line up with TRBD1. There are 14 residues in the CDR3. J lost 5 bases, V lost 3 bases, and 2 bases had no gene match. Germline CDR1 reads LGHDT; CDR2 reads YNNKEL (reference sequence). The CDR3 nucleotides are TGTGCCAGCAGCCACCGGGACAGGGGGGAGACCCAGTACTTC. It translates to CASSHRDRGETQYF.

This clone was detected once. The rearrangement links TRBV6-6 to TRBJ2-7; TRBD2 agrees at 8 bases. Trimming cost V 2 bases and J 3 bases; bases outside gene matches: 9. This CDR3 contains 16 residues. Germline lookup yields CDR1 MNHNY and CDR2 SVGAGI (reference sequence). The CDR3 DNA reads as TGTGCCAGCAGTTACGAGAGCGGGAGTCTTAACTACGAGCAGTACTTC. The encoded protein is CASSYESGSLNYEQYF.

A few counts support this clone. The V call is TRBV4-3, the J call TRBJ1-5; 7 nucleotides match TRBD1. Trimming took 4 bases from V and 1 from J; bases not matched to a gene: 4. The germline V gene has CDR1 LGHNA and CDR2 YSLEER. The CDR3 sequence is 15 residues long. Here the CDR3 reads CASSLGRGSNQPQHF. The CDR3 DNA reads TGCGCCAGCAGCCTGGGCAGGGGGAGCAATCAGCCCCAGCATTTT.

CDR3 loop: CAWSRHTDTEAFF. DNA of the CDR3: TGTGCCTGGAGTCGACACACCGACACTGAAGCTTTCTTT. The genes are TRBV30 and TRBJ1-1; D is uncertain. Per the germline V gene, CDR1 is GTSNPN and CDR2 is SVGIG (reference sequence). The V gene lost 2 bases and the J gene lost 3 bases, with 10 bases spanning the gap. The CDR3 is 13 residues long.

The chain couples TRBV5-1 to TRBJ2-1; maybe TRBD1 (6 bases). V was shortened by 5 bases and J by 4 bases, with 16 bases between the two germline ends. The CDR3 contains 15 residues. The germline CDR1 and CDR2 sequences are SGHRS and YFSETQ. The CDR3 region is CASRVLTGPYNEQFF. DNA of the CDR3: TGCGCCAGCAGAGTACTGACAGGACCATACAATGAGCAGTTCTTC.

This chain uses TRBV15 with TRBJ2-7; 9 positions agree with TRBD1. Per the germline V gene, CDR1 is LNHNV and CDR2 is YYDKDF (reference sequence). This CDR3 comprises 13 residues. Trimming cost V 9 bases and J 3 bases; bases outside gene matches: 6. Written as DNA, the CDR3 is TGTGCCACAAGCCCGGGACAGGGCTACGAGCAGTACTTC. Its translation is CATSPGQGYEQYF.

J is TRBJ2-6 and V is TRBV7-9; D not certain. From germline, CDR1 is SEHNR and CDR2 FQNEAQ (reference sequence). The CDR3 extends over 16 amino acids. V was trimmed by 5 bases and J by 2 bases, leaving 13 bases between them. The CDR3 nucleotides read TGTGCCAGCAGCGAGGTCCCTGTTGCTGGGGCCAACGTCCTGACTTTC. Translation gives CASSEVPVAGANVLTF. Supplemented by reference TRBV7-9 and TRBJ2-6, the full variable domain reads DTGVSQNPRHKITKRGQNVTFRCDPISEHNRLYWYRQTLGQGPEFLTYFQNEAQLEKSRLLSDRFSAERPKGSFSTLEIQRTEQGDSAMYLCASSEVPVAGANVLTFGAGSRLTVL.

The chain uses TRBV5-1 and TRBJ1-1, with D possibly matching TRBD1 (5 bases). V lost 7 bases to trimming and J lost 2 bases, with 18 bases between them. The CDR3 is 15 residues long. From germline, CDR1 is SGHRS and CDR2 YFSETQ. CDR3 residues: CASHQGQGGNTEAFF. CDR3 DNA: TGCGCCAGCCACCAAGGGCAGGGTGGAAACACTGAAGCTTTCTTT.

The chain combines TRBV3-1 (or the pseudogene TRBV3-2) with TRBJ2-1; 9 nucleotides align to TRBD2. This CDR3 has 15 residues. The J segment lost 4 bases and the V segment lost 5 bases, leaving 6 bases of the junction unmatched. The germline V gene encodes CDR1 LGHDT and CDR2 YNNKEL (reference sequence). Here the CDR3 DNA reads TGTGCCAGCAGCTTTCGGACTAGCGAATACAATGAGCAGTTCTTC. As protein: CASSFRTSEYNEQFF.

This chain connects TRBV3-1 (or the pseudogene TRBV3-2) to TRBJ2-1; 7 nucleotides agree with TRBD1. CDR1 LGHDT and CDR2 YNNKEL come from the germline V gene (reference sequence). The CDR3 loop spans 16 amino acids. Trimming took 4 bases from V and 4 from J; bases not matched to a gene: 10. CDR3 sequence reads: CASSREEGARYNEQFF. In nucleotides, the CDR3 is TGTGCCAGCAGCCGAGAAGAGGGGGCGCGTTACAATGAGCAGTTCTTC.

Remarks on this clone: Distinct nucleotide sequences in the sample also encode this CDR3. The rearrangement uses TRBV5-1 and TRBJ1-2; D possibly corresponds to TRBD1 (6 bases). The CDR3 sequence is 13 residues long. Trimming cost V 0 bases and J 3 bases, with 6 bases left between them. CDR1 is SGHRS and CDR2 is YFSETQ in the germline V gene. CDR3 sequence: CASSLGQDYGYTF. The CDR3 nucleotides are TGCGCCAGCAGCTTGGGACAGGACTATGGCTACACCTTC. Full variable domain (rest looked up from reference TRBV5-1 and TRBJ1-2): KAGVTQTPRYLIKTRGQQVTLSCSPISGHRSVSWYQQTPGQGLQFLFEYFSETQRNKGNFPGRFSGRQFSNSRSEMNVSTLELGDSALYLCASSLGQDYGYTFGSGTRLTVV.

The chain couples TRBV5-1 to TRBJ2-2; the D gene is possibly TRBD2 (6 bases). V dropped 3 bases and J dropped 4 bases, with 10 bases sitting between them. This CDR3 has 14 residues. Germline V gives CDR1 SGHRS, CDR2 YFSETQ. CDR3 protein: CASSSAGPTGELFF. For the CDR3, the DNA is TGCGCCAGCAGCTCTGCGGGGCCCACCGGGGAGCTGTTTTTT.

This clone was observed a single time. This chain joins TRBV27 and TRBJ1-1; no firm D call. Trimming removed 6 bases from V and 7 bases from J, with 15 bases in between. Germline V CDR1 and CDR2: MNHEY, SMNVEV (reference sequence). The CDR3 loop spans 13 amino acids. CDR3 in amino acids: CASRTAMGVEAFF. In DNA form, the CDR3 reads TGTGCCAGCAGGACTGCCATGGGAGTTGAAGCTTTCTTT.

This clone appeared a few times. The rearrangement joins TRBV9 to TRBJ2-7; D may be TRBD2 (6 bases). Trimming cost V 4 bases and J 5 bases, with 19 bases left between them. This CDR3 region has 15 residues. Per the germline V gene, CDR1 is SGDLS and CDR2 is YYNGEE. The DNA for the CDR3 is TGTGCCAGCAGCCCCCGGGGTAGCGGTGCTCACGAGCAGTACTTC. It is translated as CASSPRGSGAHEQYF. Together with reference TRBV9 and TRBJ2-7, the CDR3 gives the full variable domain: DSGVTQTPKHLITATGQRVTLRCSPRSGDLSVYWYQQSLDQGLQFLIQYYNGEERAKGNILERFSAQQFPDLHSELNLSSLELGDSALYFCASSPRGSGAHEQYFGPGTRLTVT.

V is TRBV4-1 and J is TRBJ1-6, with D maybe TRBD1 (5 bases). V was shortened by 2 bases and J by 4 bases, with 15 bases between the two germline ends. The CDR3 contains 17 residues. From germline, CDR1 is MGHRA and CDR2 YSYEKL. The CDR3 DNA reads TGCGCCAGCAGCCAAAGGGTTATCGGGGGATATAATTCACCCCTCCACTTT. It codes for CASSQRVIGGYNSPLHF.

The chain links TRBV9 to TRBJ2-1; D possibly corresponds to TRBD2 (6 bases). V lost 0 bases to trimming and J lost 0 bases, with 7 bases between them. The CDR3 length is 15 residues. Germline V gives CDR1 SGDLS, CDR2 YYNGEE. The CDR3 DNA reads TGTGCCAGCAGCGTAGGAGCGGGCTCCTACAATGAGCAGTTCTTC. It specifies CASSVGAGSYNEQFF.

The rearrangement uses TRBV11-2 and TRBJ1-1; D perhaps matches TRBD1 (6 bases). V dropped 4 bases and J dropped 0 bases, with 15 bases sitting between them. From germline, CDR1 is SGHAT and CDR2 FQNNGV. The CDR3 has 16 residues. The CDR3 protein is CASSSYQDRMNTEAFF. The CDR3 DNA is TGTGCCAGCAGCTCCTATCAAGACAGGATGAACACTGAAGCTTTCTTT.

The V call is TRBV27, the J call TRBJ1-5, with 10 bases fitting TRBD1. This CDR3 has 14 residues. V lost 9 bases, J lost 0 bases, and 2 bases stayed unmatched. Germline V gene data show CDR1 as MNHEY and CDR2 as SMNVEV (reference sequence). The CDR3 coding sequence is TGTGCCAGTGGGACAGGGGTTAGCAATCAGCCCCAGCATTTT. It codes for CASGTGVSNQPQHF.